This T cell receptor (beta chain) was sequenced in a study of blood T cell repertoires in COVID-19 (dated by TCRdb to 2018 to 2020). Study-wide context: The collaborator samples originated in the United States, Italy and Spain and spanned the acute and convalescent phases of COVID-19. Subjects who had been exposed to COVID-19, were actively infected with it, or had recovered from it provided the deeply sampled blood TCRbeta repertoires that made up the dataset. The sample metadata nearly always contained a de-identified subject ID, COVID-19 status, age in years and sex. The samples were drawn from the first 160 participants of the ongoing ImmuneRACE study and from roughly 1,300 subjects provided by 6 global collaborators. A freely available public database, intended as a resource for researchers studying the immune response to SARS-CoV-2, is where the repertoires were released. Where available, HLA class I and class II types were obtained from metadata supplied by the sample provider rather than from assay-based typing. The material from the prospective study consisted of cDNA or gDNA derived from T cells, B-cell-depleted T cells, or PBMCs.

V is pruned by 3 bases and J by 10 bases, leaving 7 bases of the junction without a gene match. As encoded in the germline V gene, CDR1 is KGHSH while CDR2 is LQKENI. The CDR3, from cysteine to phenylalanine, totals 16 residues. Only the CDR3 region is kept as DNA, spanning 48 bases read in frame from base 1. Paper-wide results and their limitations: The quantity of clinical and demographic metadata differed by source and by participant and was supplied without curation.

Collaborating institutions collected whole blood in K2EDTA tubes following their own protocols. For TCRbeta analysis, collaborators shipped samples in one of three forms: frozen whole blood, isolated PBMCs, or DNA extracted from either of those sample types. TCRbeta CDR3 regions were amplified from genomic DNA by means of the immunoSEQ Assay, a bias-controlled multiplex PCR. The original pipeline was this. The number of nucleated cells in each sample was estimated by amplification of reference gene primers within the assay. To quantify the absolute abundance of each unique TCRbeta CDR3 rearrangement, sequence reads were collapsed and filtered. For each sample, productive Simpson clonality was calculated by taking the square root of Simpson's diversity index across productive rearrangements. Here the immuneACCESS table is served through TCRdb, limited to in-frame sequences with V and J called. Missing clones are a known gap in these copies; in checked studies unresolved V genes cover under half, and the rest lacks a known reason. The DNA gave D and trimming, while V, J and clone size come from that table. This sample lists some 60,000 clones; more than 90% were detected once. The ten largest clones add up to approximately 5% of the sample.

For this clone: The specificity of this receptor is unknown. Base qualities are not provided; no much larger clone lies one nucleotide away.

Material for sequencing was peripheral blood. The sequence was obtained from a human donor in a cohort sampled during active COVID-19. Recombination connected TRBV18 to TRBJ1-6; 12 bases in the middle match TRBD1. The DNA is as follows: TGTGCCAGCTCACCGTCCGGGACAGGGGGCTTGTCACCCCTCCACTTT. Its protein product is CASSPSGTGGLSPLHF.